The 23 T cell receptor beta chains below were found in one sample sequenced in a study of T cell responses to AZD1222 COVID-19 vaccine. Generated by immunoSEQ multiplex PCR, the TCRdb table keeps only in-frame clones and is missing some. This table holds 140,000 to 150,000 clones, roughly 92% found once. This specimen consisted of peripheral blood, obtained on day 0 of AZD1222 vaccination. The receptors here all came from an adult in good health.

This clone was seen a handful of times. The chain couples TRBV4-1 to TRBJ1-6; D remains unclear. Looked up from germline, CDR1 is MGHRA and CDR2 is YSYEKL. V was cut by 7 bases and J by 7 bases, with 17 bases left in between. CDR3 length equals 15 residues. CDR3 sequence reads: CASTPTWPLNSPLHF. The CDR3 DNA sequence: TGCGCCAGCACACCGACGTGGCCCTTAAATTCACCCCTCCACTTT.

This clone was observed a single time. The chain carries TRBV9 and TRBJ2-3, with D perhaps matching TRBD1 (6 bases). Germline CDR1 reads SGDLS; CDR2 reads YYNGEE. V dropped 3 bases and J dropped 3 bases, with 14 bases sitting between them. This CDR3 is built from 15 residues. The CDR3 coding sequence is TGTGCCAGCAGCGCGCGGACAGTACATACAGATACGCAGTATTTT. It codes for CASSARTVHTDTQYF.

The gene calls are TRBV5-3 and TRBJ1-4; 12 nucleotides align to TRBD1. TRBV5-3 is sorted into the ORF group, with uncertain function. V was clipped by 5 bases and J by 8 bases; unmatched bases: 13. The length of the CDR3 is 17 residues. CDR3 in amino acids: CARRLTRDRGRREKLFF. CDR3 sequence (DNA): TGTGCCAGAAGGCTTACCCGGGACAGGGGGCGGAGGGAAAAACTGTTTTTT.

V gene TRBV6-2 or TRBV6-3 combines with J gene TRBJ1-6; D is unclear. CDR1 and CDR2 from the germline V gene are MNHEY and SVGEGT. The CDR3 totals 12 residues. V gave up 2 bases and J gave up 7 bases, with 3 bases separating them. The DNA of the CDR3 is TGTGCCAGCAGTTACAGGAATTCACCCCTCCACTTT. Its protein is CASSYRNSPLHF.

The chain carries TRBV19 and TRBJ1-4; D possibly corresponds to TRBD1 (6 bases). Germline loops: CDR1 LNHDA, CDR2 SQIVND (reference sequence). V lost 8 bases and J 8 bases, leaving 24 bases between the germline ends. This CDR3 contains 16 residues. The CDR3 region is CASSGGIGGGAEKLFF. CDR3 DNA sequence: TGTGCCAGTTCCGGCGGAATAGGTGGGGGGGCAGAAAAACTGTTTTTT.

The chain joins TRBV2 to TRBJ2-1; D tentatively reads TRBD1 or TRBD2 (5 bases each). CDR3 length equals 15 residues. V lost 7 bases to trimming and J lost 10 bases, with 23 bases between them. Germline V lookup: CDR1 SNHLY, CDR2 FYNNEI. This chain's CDR3 is CASNEVTLAGKEQFF. CDR3 nucleotide sequence: TGTGCCAGCAACGAGGTAACCCTAGCAGGGAAGGAGCAGTTCTTC.

The chain couples TRBV10-2 to TRBJ2-3, with 11 bases that match TRBD2. The CDR3 is made up of 17 amino acids. The ends lost 3 bases at V and 2 bases at J; junction bases unmatched: 7. The germline V gene has CDR1 WSHSY and CDR2 SAAADI. This CDR3 reads CASSDLAGGLITDTQYF. Written as DNA, the CDR3 is TGCGCCAGCAGTGACCTAGCGGGAGGTTTAATCACAGATACGCAGTATTTT.

The CDR3 DNA sequence: TGCAGTGCTAGTAGCGGGAGAGGGTACGAGCAGTACTTC. Translated, it gives CSASSGRGYEQYF. V and J are TRBV20-1 and TRBJ2-7; 9 bases align to TRBD2. Trimming took 3 bases from V and 4 from J; bases not matched to a gene: 4. The CDR3 contains 13 residues. The germline gives CDR1 DFQATT, CDR2 SNEGSKA (reference sequence).

The J gene is TRBJ2-3, the V gene TRBV2, with 7 bases aligning to TRBD2. This CDR3 comprises 18 residues. The germline V gene encodes CDR1 SNHLY and CDR2 FYNNEI. V gave up 6 bases and J gave up 2 bases; unmatched junction bases: 17. The CDR3, as DNA: TGTGCCAGCAGGGCCGCCGGGGGTGAGCGGGGTTACACAGATACGCAGTATTTT. Translating gives CASRAAGGERGYTDTQYF.

CDR3 amino acids: CAIRGLAGAYNEQFF. Written as DNA, the CDR3 is TGTGCCATCAGGGGACTAGCGGGAGCTTACAATGAGCAGTTCTTC. This chain joins TRBV10-3 and TRBJ2-1; 14 bases agree with TRBD2. V lost 6 bases and J lost 4; bases outside the gene matches: 2. Germline CDR1 and CDR2: ENHRY and SYGVKD. The CDR3 is made up of 15 amino acids.

The chain has TRBV7-9 and TRBJ2-2, with no clear D. The V and J ends lost 5 bases and 1 base respectively, with 23 bases between them. There are 19 residues in the CDR3. The germline gives CDR1 SEHNR, CDR2 FQNEAQ (reference sequence). The CDR3 here is CASSPIKGSQVKNTGELFF. For the CDR3, the DNA is TGTGCCAGCAGCCCTATCAAGGGATCCCAAGTGAAGAACACCGGGGAGCTGTTTTTT.

The chain links TRBV27 to TRBJ1-5; no firm D call. The ends were cut back, 6 bases at V and 2 bases at J, with 11 bases in the middle. The CDR3 loop spans 14 amino acids. CDR1 MNHEY and CDR2 SMNVEV come from the germline V gene (reference sequence). CDR3 residues: CASSPGSGNQPQHF. The CDR3, as DNA: TGTGCCAGCAGCCCGGGTTCTGGCAATCAGCCCCAGCATTTT.

The gene calls are TRBV19 and TRBJ1-1; possibly TRBD1 for D (5 bases). Trimming cost V 4 bases and J 2 bases, with 8 bases left between them. The CDR3 runs to 13 residues. Germline V gene data show CDR1 as LNHDA and CDR2 as SQIVND (reference sequence). The CDR3 spells CASSTTVNTEAFF. CDR3 bases: TGTGCCAGTAGTACGACAGTTAACACTGAAGCTTTCTTT.

V gene TRBV6-5 combines with J gene TRBJ1-5; a possible D gene is TRBD1 (5 bases). Trimming pared 9 bases from V and 0 bases from J, leaving 15 bases between. The CDR3 is made up of 15 amino acids. Germline V CDR1 and CDR2: MNHEY, SVGAGI. CDR3 sequence: CASNGGPYSNQPQHF. The CDR3 coding sequence is TGTGCCAGTAATGGGGGACCGTATAGCAATCAGCCCCAGCATTTT.

Worth noting for this clone: One end of the junction does not line up with germline, which may come from a read error. This chain connects TRBV6-4 to TRBJ2-1, with 10 bases lining up with TRBD1. The germline CDR1 and CDR2 sequences are MRHNA and SNTAGT. The CDR3 totals 14 residues. The CDR3 DNA follows: TGTGCCAGCTCCCTGACAGGGGGCCACAATGAGCGGTTCTTC. This translates into CASSLTGGHNERFF.

The rearrangement links TRBV7-9 to TRBJ1-2, with TRBD1 matching 9 bases. The CDR3 runs 16 residues. V lost 5 bases, J lost 1 base, and 8 bases stayed unmatched. Germline CDR1 reads SEHNR; CDR2 reads FQNEAQ (reference sequence). CDR3 bases: TGTGCCAGCAGCCTCCGTGAGACAGGGGGTAACTATGGCTACACCTTC. Its protein is CASSLRETGGNYGYTF.

V is TRBV9 and J is TRBJ2-5; 12 bases match TRBD2. The CDR3 runs to 16 residues. Germline V gene sequence: CDR1 SGDLS, CDR2 YYNGEE. Unmatched junction bases numbered 6, after V lost 4 bases and J lost 2 bases. CDR3 amino acids: CASSHGTSGFQETQYF. The CDR3 DNA follows: TGTGCCAGCAGCCACGGGACTAGCGGGTTTCAAGAGACCCAGTACTTC. The variable domain in full, completed from reference TRBV9 and TRBJ2-5, reads DSGVTQTPKHLITATGQRVTLRCSPRSGDLSVYWYQQSLDQGLQFLIQYYNGEERAKGNILERFSAQQFPDLHSELNLSSLELGDSALYFCASSHGTSGFQETQYFGPGTRLLVL.

This chain links TRBV27 with TRBJ2-7; 8 positions match TRBD2. Trimming cost V 6 bases and J 3 bases; bases outside gene matches: 10. CDR1 is MNHEY, CDR2 SMNVEV, per germline (reference sequence). This CDR3 is built from 15 residues. CDR3 region: CASRPLRSGSYEQYF. The CDR3 nucleotides are TGTGCCAGCAGGCCCCTTAGGAGCGGGAGCTACGAGCAGTACTTC.

The chain links TRBV19 to TRBJ2-3, with D maybe TRBD2 (5 bases). The CDR3 extends over 14 amino acids. V was shortened by 4 bases and J by 5 bases, with 13 bases between the two germline ends. CDR1 is LNHDA, CDR2 SQIVND, per germline (reference sequence). CDR3 amino acids: CASSTRARQDTQYF. CDR3 in DNA: TGTGCCAGTAGTACGAGGGCCCGGCAAGATACGCAGTATTTT.

The chain has TRBV28 and TRBJ1-2; no definite D call. This CDR3 has 17 residues. Germline CDR1 reads MDHEN; CDR2 reads SYDVKM. Between the trimmed V and J ends, which lost 4 bases and 2 bases, there was a span of 20 bases. As DNA, the CDR3 is TGTGCCAGCAGTTCACCTGGCGGCCGGCCGTGGAACTATGGCTACACCTTC. The encoded protein is CASSSPGGRPWNYGYTF.

The chain combines TRBV6-2 or TRBV6-3 with TRBJ1-5; the D is unclear. The germline V and J ends were trimmed by 5 bases and 10 bases, with 12 bases remaining between them. In germline, CDR1 is MNHEY, CDR2 SVGEGT. The CDR3 has 12 amino acids. CDR3: CASSPLFVPQHF. In nucleotides, the CDR3 is TGTGCCAGCAGTCCCCTATTCGTACCCCAGCATTTT.

In its sample, this clone was seen a few times. The rearrangement links TRBV6-5 to TRBJ2-7; D is possibly TRBD1 (6 bases). The CDR3 length is 13 residues. Deletions cut 2 bases from V and 3 bases from J, with 8 bases between. The germline gives CDR1 MNHEY, CDR2 SVGAGI. The CDR3 DNA is TGTGCCAGCAGTTACACAGGGAACTACGAGCAGTACTTC. This gives the protein CASSYTGNYEQYF.

J is TRBJ1-6 and V is TRBV28, with unresolved D. The V gene's germline CDR1 is MDHEN and CDR2 SYDVKM. The length of the CDR3 is 15 residues. V was shortened by 2 bases and J by 10 bases, with 15 bases between the two germline ends. The CDR3 sequence is CASSLESSVTSPLHF. The DNA of the CDR3 is TGTGCCAGCAGTTTAGAATCTAGTGTTACGTCACCCCTCCACTTT.